These 27 T cell receptor beta chains were sequenced from one sample in a study of T-cell memory formation after mild COVID-19. A single record per CDR3 protein comes from TCRdb applying MiXCR to the 5' RACE reads. The sample yields about 130,000 distinct CDR3 sequences, over 15% seen once. Specimen: PBMCs or a T cell subset sorted from them (not recorded which). The receptors here all came from a man in his late teens or twenties who had mild COVID-19 (a few samples of this study predate the infection). Cell type and time point are not known.

This chain uses TRBV7-8 with TRBJ2-4; D not resolved. This CDR3 is built from 16 residues. Germline loops: CDR1 SGHVS, CDR2 FQNEAQ. Deletions cut 1 base from V and 1 base from J, with 11 bases between. CDR3 in amino acids: CASSLDPAGAKNIQYF. The CDR3 coding sequence is TGTGCCAGCAGCTTAGACCCCGCTGGGGCCAAAAACATTCAGTACTTC.

This clonotype was detected only a few times. This chain joins TRBV5-1 and TRBJ2-1; the match to TRBD2 covers 9 bases. The CDR3 runs 15 residues. CDR1 and CDR2 (germline): SGHRS, YFSETQ. V lost 4 bases to trimming and J lost 5 bases; unmatched junction nucleotides: 7. The CDR3, as DNA: TGCGCCAGCAGCCCTCTACCTAGCGGGAACAATGAGCAGTTCTTC. Protein product: CASSPLPSGNNEQFF. The variable domain in full, completed from reference TRBV5-1 and TRBJ2-1, reads KAGVTQTPRYLIKTRGQQVTLSCSPISGHRSVSWYQQTPGQGLQFLFEYFSETQRNKGNFPGRFSGRQFSNSRSEMNVSTLELGDSALYLCASSPLPSGNNEQFFGPGTRLTVL.

This clonotype showed up just a few times. V and J are TRBV11-1 and TRBJ1-1; D unresolved. Trimming removed 2 bases at V and 1 base at J, with 8 bases between. The CDR3 totals 14 residues. Germline V CDR1 and CDR2: SGHAT, FQDESV (reference sequence). CDR3 nucleotide sequence: TGTGCCAGCAGCTTAAGTACCCGGAACACTGAAGCTTTCTTT. Protein sequence: CASSLSTRNTEAFF.

At least ten counts were recorded for this clonotype. The chain links TRBV28 to TRBJ1-4, with D perhaps matching TRBD1 (6 bases). Germline V lookup: CDR1 MDHEN, CDR2 SYDVKM. Trimming took off 6 bases at V and 8 bases at J, with 28 bases between the two ends. This CDR3 contains 18 residues. The CDR3 loop is CASSPFGTGRGRGEKLFF. The CDR3 nucleotides read TGTGCCAGCAGCCCATTTGGCACAGGGCGGGGACGTGGGGAAAAACTGTTTTTT.

This clonotype showed up just a few times. The V gene is TRBV5-1, the J gene TRBJ1-2; D remains unclear. CDR1 is SGHRS, CDR2 YFSETQ, per germline. The V end was cut by 3 bases, the J end by 7 bases, with 19 bases between. The CDR3 is 15 residues long. CDR3 residues: CASSSTTTTLSGYTF. The CDR3 nucleotides are TGCGCCAGCAGCTCGACTACCACGACCCTGAGTGGCTACACCTTC.

The chain recombines TRBV5-6 with TRBJ2-4, with 7 nucleotides matching TRBD2. The CDR3 consists of 14 residues. Germline trimming cut 3 bases from V and 7 bases from J; bases unmatched to any gene: 7. Germline CDR1 reads SGHDT; CDR2 reads YYEEEE. The CDR3 protein is CASSYPLGGNIQYF. In DNA, the CDR3 is TGTGCCAGCAGCTACCCACTGGGGGGGAACATTCAGTACTTC.

V gene TRBV5-4 combines with J gene TRBJ2-5; possibly TRBD2 for D (6 bases). The V gene's germline CDR1 is SGHNT and CDR2 YYREEE (reference sequence). V dropped 4 bases and J dropped 5 bases, with 18 bases sitting between them. The CDR3 runs to 15 residues. DNA of the CDR3: TGTGCCAGCAGCGGAGCCACGGACTACGGGGAGACCCAGTACTTC. Encoded protein: CASSGATDYGETQYF.

The chain uses TRBV5-1 and TRBJ1-6; D unclear. CDR3 length: 14 residues. Germline loops: CDR1 SGHRS, CDR2 YFSETQ. With 6 bases removed from V and 8 bases from J, the gap between germline ends came to 15 bases. The CDR3 sequence: CASTSGEDHSPLHF. The CDR3 nucleotides are TGCGCCAGCACATCCGGGGAGGACCATTCACCCCTCCACTTT.

This clonotype has just a few counts. The CDR3 nucleotides read TGTGCCAGCAGCGTAGCTACGAGGGCGGATGGCTACACCTTC. Residues: CASSVATRADGYTF. V usage is TRBV9 and J usage is TRBJ1-2; D unresolved. The CDR3 consists of 14 residues. Germline V lookup: CDR1 SGDLS, CDR2 YYNGEE. Trimming took off 0 bases at V and 6 bases at J, with 12 bases between the two ends.

The rearrangement uses TRBV7-9 and TRBJ2-3, with TRBD2 as a possible D gene (7 bases). The V end was cut by 1 base, the J end by 2 bases, with 22 bases between. The CDR3 spans 19 residues. Per the germline V gene, CDR1 is SEHNR and CDR2 is FQNEAQ (reference sequence). DNA of the CDR3: TGTGCCAGCAGCTTAGGGCGCCTTACCGGGCGGGGGCACACAGATACGCAGTATTTT. The encoded protein is CASSLGRLTGRGHTDTQYF.

The CDR3: CASSRDPEYSPLHF. The DNA of the CDR3 is TGTGCCAGCAGTAGGGACCCCGAGTATTCACCCCTCCACTTT. The V gene is TRBV7-3, the J gene TRBJ1-6, with TRBD1 as a possible D gene (5 bases). The V gene lost 6 bases and the J gene lost 8 bases, with 14 bases spanning the gap. The CDR3 length is 14 residues. Germline loops: CDR1 SGHTA, CDR2 FQGTGA.

V usage is TRBV5-1 and J usage is TRBJ2-7; D remains ambiguous. Germline loops: CDR1 SGHRS, CDR2 YFSETQ. CDR3 size: 14 residues. The germline V and J ends were trimmed by 5 bases and 0 bases, with 12 bases remaining between them. The CDR3 DNA follows: TGCGCCAGCAGTCAAGGACCGATCTCCTACGAGCAGTACTTC. Encoded protein: CASSQGPISYEQYF.

This clonotype was recorded a few times. The CDR3 spells CAISEGRSSYEQYF. DNA of the CDR3: TGTGCCATCAGTGAAGGGCGGAGCTCCTACGAGCAGTACTTC. The chain uses TRBV10-3 and TRBJ2-7; no clear D gene. The germline gives CDR1 ENHRY, CDR2 SYGVKD. Trimming cost V 3 bases and J 0 bases, with 9 bases left between them. There are 14 residues in the CDR3.

This clonotype turned up a few times. The CDR3 DNA is TGTGCCAGCTCACCAGTGACGCATCCTGGAAACACCATATATTTT. Protein: CASSPVTHPGNTIYF. The rearrangement links TRBV18 to TRBJ1-3; D unresolved. Trimming took 2 bases from V and 2 from J, leaving 10 bases between them. Germline-derived CDR1 and CDR2 are KGHSH and LQKENI. The CDR3 is 15 amino acids.

The chain employs TRBV5-1 and TRBJ1-2, with TRBD1 matching 7 bases. Germline loops: CDR1 SGHRS, CDR2 YFSETQ. CDR3 length: 13 amino acids. The V and J ends lost 7 bases and 2 bases, in that order; junction bases with no gene match: 5. DNA of the CDR3: TGCGCCAGCGGCGCGGGACAGAACTATGGCTACACCTTC. Encoded protein: CASGAGQNYGYTF.

The chain joins TRBV7-6 to TRBJ2-5; D not certain. The CDR3 sequence is 13 residues long. The germline V gene has CDR1 SGHVS and CDR2 FNYEAQ. V lost 1 base and J lost 6, with 9 bases in between. The CDR3 nucleotides are TGTGCCAGCAGCTTAGGGCATTCTCAGACCCAGTACTTC. Protein sequence: CASSLGHSQTQYF. The full variable domain, rest sourced from reference TRBV7-6 and TRBJ2-5, is GAGVSQSPRYKVTKRGQDVALRCDPISGHVSLYWYRQALGQGPEFLTYFNYEAQQDKSGLPNDRFSAERPEGSISTLTIQRTEQRDSAMYRCASSLGHSQTQYFGPGTRLLVL.

This chain joins TRBV10-3 and TRBJ2-7; no clear D. V was cut by 8 bases and J by 6 bases, with 20 bases left in between. CDR3 size: 14 residues. CDR1 and CDR2 (germline): ENHRY, SYGVKD. The CDR3 sequence: CAIGGPHPSSEQYF. CDR3 bases: TGTGCCATCGGCGGCCCCCATCCCTCTAGCGAGCAGTACTTC.

Here the CDR3 DNA reads TGTGCCAGCAGTTTATCGGGTAGCGGGGGATTCTACACAGATACGCAGTATTTT. Translated: CASSLSGSGGFYTDTQYF. The chain couples TRBV27 to TRBJ2-3, with 9 nucleotides matching TRBD2. The germline gives CDR1 MNHEY, CDR2 SMNVEV (reference sequence). V shed 0 bases, J shed 2 bases, and the junction held 9 bases outside the gene matches. The CDR3 consists of 18 residues.

The gene calls are TRBV11-2 and TRBJ2-7; 9 nucleotides line up with TRBD2. The CDR3 runs to 15 residues. From germline, CDR1 is SGHAT and CDR2 FQNNGV. With 2 bases clipped from V and 3 bases from J, the junction kept 5 bases outside the gene matches. CDR3 in DNA: TGTGCCAGCAGCTTACTGTATAGCGGGGGCTACGAGCAGTACTTC. It yields the protein CASSLLYSGGYEQYF.

This clonotype was counted between two and nine times. V and J are TRBV12-3 or TRBV12-4 and TRBJ2-1; TRBD2 aligns across 8 bases. The CDR3 extends over 15 amino acids. With 5 bases clipped from V and 1 base from J, the junction kept 4 bases outside the gene matches. The DNA of the CDR3 is TGTGCCAGCAGTCGCCGGGGGGGATCCTACAATGAGCAGTTCTTC. Its protein product is CASSRRGGSYNEQFF.

This clonotype was seen a few times. The chain has TRBV12-5 and TRBJ1-3; no definite D call. The CDR3 is 14 amino acids. Trimming took off 0 bases at V and 4 bases at J, with 7 bases between the two ends. CDR1 and CDR2 from the germline V gene are LGHNT and FRNRAP. The CDR3 region has the DNA TGTGCTAGTGGTTTGGTGGGCACCGGAAACACCATATATTTT. Amino acids: CASGLVGTGNTIYF.

This clonotype was seen more than once but under ten times. The chain uses TRBV3-1 and TRBJ2-1, with D maybe TRBD2 (5 bases). The CDR3 is made up of 16 amino acids. V was trimmed by 2 bases and J by 0 bases, leaving 11 bases between them. CDR1 LGHDT and CDR2 YNNKEL come from the germline V gene (reference sequence). DNA of the CDR3: TGTGCCAGCAGCCAACCTTCGGGGAGCTCCTACAATGAGCAGTTCTTC. Translated: CASSQPSGSSYNEQFF.

The CDR3 sequence: CSASSDRNEQYF. The CDR3, as DNA: TGCAGTGCTAGTTCGGACAGGAACGAGCAGTACTTC. V is TRBV20-1 and J is TRBJ2-7, with 7 positions matching TRBD1. Trimming removed 3 bases from V and 5 bases from J; junction bases left unmatched: 4. Germline loops: CDR1 DFQATT, CDR2 SNEGSKA (reference sequence). The CDR3 consists of 12 residues.

The V call is TRBV7-8, the J call TRBJ2-1; TRBD1 is a possible D gene (6 bases). Trimming stripped 4 bases from V and 6 bases from J, with 10 bases between. The CDR3 contains 13 residues. Germline loops: CDR1 SGHVS, CDR2 FQNEAQ. The CDR3 nucleotides read TGTGCCAGCAGCTGGGGACAACCCAATGAGCAGTTCTTC. As protein: CASSWGQPNEQFF.

In DNA, the CDR3 is TGTGCCAGCAGCTCCGTGGCGGGCGCGGGAGAGACCCAGTACTTC. The encoded protein is CASSSVAGAGETQYF. V is TRBV7-2 and J is TRBJ2-5; D possibly corresponds to TRBD2 (5 bases). V was pared by 4 bases and J by 4 bases, with 16 bases between. The germline gives CDR1 SGHTA, CDR2 FQGNSA. This CDR3 is 15 amino acids long. Complete variable domain (other parts from reference TRBV7-2 and TRBJ2-5): GAGVSQSPSNKVTEKGKDVELRCDPISGHTALYWYRQSLGQGLEFLIYFQGNSAPDKSGLPSDRFSAERTGGSVSTLTIQRTQQEDSAVYLCASSSVAGAGETQYFGPGTRLLVL.

This clonotype was observed a handful of times. The CDR3 DNA reads TGCAGTGCCGATATTCACGGACAGACATACGAGCAGTACTTC. Translation: CSADIHGQTYEQYF. V gene TRBV20-1 combines with J gene TRBJ2-7, with D possibly matching TRBD1 (6 bases). Trimming took off 6 bases at V and 4 bases at J, with 19 bases between the two ends. Germline CDR1 DFQATT, CDR2 SNEGSKA (reference sequence). This CDR3 is built from 14 residues.

This sequence joins TRBV7-8 and TRBJ2-2, with unresolved D. CDR3 length equals 14 residues. Germline values: CDR1 SGHVS, CDR2 FQNEAQ. V lost 5 bases to trimming and J lost 0 bases, with 7 bases between them. This CDR3 is CASSAVANTGELFF. CDR3 coding DNA: TGTGCCAGCAGCGCAGTCGCGAACACCGGGGAGCTGTTTTTT.